This T cell receptor (beta chain) was identified in a study of blood T cell repertoires in COVID-19. The repertoire was sequenced with immunoSEQ multiplex PCR; TCRdb's copy has only in-frame clones and lacks some. The table lists about 150,000 clones, about 80% of them singletons, with just over 9% in the top ten. The CDR3 runs 14 residues. The germline V gene encodes CDR1 LNHDA and CDR2 SQIVND (reference sequence). The sequence came from a man between 45 and 60 years old who had recovered from COVID-19. The chain carries TRBV19 and TRBJ2-2; a weak D match, TRBD2 (5 bases). Material: PBMCs or T cells enriched from blood (not recorded which). The CDR3 is CATREVGRTGELFF. The CDR3 DNA reads as TGTGCAACGAGGGAAGTCGGACGCACCGGGGAGCTGTTTTTT.